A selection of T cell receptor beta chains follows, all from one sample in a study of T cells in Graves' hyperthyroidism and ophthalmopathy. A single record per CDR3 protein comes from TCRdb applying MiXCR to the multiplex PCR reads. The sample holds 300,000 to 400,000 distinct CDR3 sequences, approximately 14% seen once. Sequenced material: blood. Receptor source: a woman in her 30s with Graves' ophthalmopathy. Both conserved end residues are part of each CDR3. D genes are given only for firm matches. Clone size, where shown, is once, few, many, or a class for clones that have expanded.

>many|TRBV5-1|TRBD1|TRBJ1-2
TGCGCCAGCAGCTTGGGGACCTCTAACAGGGGCCACGGGGGCTACACCTTC
CASSLGTSNRGHGGYTF
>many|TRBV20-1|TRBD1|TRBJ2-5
TGCAGTGCTCACGCGGCGAAGGACAGGGGGCAAGAGACCCAGTACTTC
CSAHAAKDRGQETQYF
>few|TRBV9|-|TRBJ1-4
TGTGCCAGCAGCGGGGGCAGGGCCACTAATGAAAAACTGTTTTTT
CASSGGRATNEKLFF
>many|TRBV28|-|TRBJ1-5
TGTGCCAGCGACGATACAAGGGGTTTTCAGCCCCAGCATTTT
CASDDTRGFQPQHF
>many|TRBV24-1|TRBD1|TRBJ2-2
TGTGCCACCAGTGATTGGGGACAGCGCCCCGGGGAGCTGTTTTTT
CATSDWGQRPGELFF
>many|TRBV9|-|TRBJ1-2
TGTGCCAGCAGCGCCATTCAGAAGGACTATGGCTACACCTTC
CASSAIQKDYGYTF
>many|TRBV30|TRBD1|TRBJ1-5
TGTGCCTGGGACAGGGGGCTAGAGGTTCAGCCCCAGCATTTT
CAWDRGLEVQPQHF
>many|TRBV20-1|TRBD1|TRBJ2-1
TGCAGTGCTAGAGTGGGACAGGGGTACAATGAGCAGTTCTTC
CSARVGQGYNEQFF
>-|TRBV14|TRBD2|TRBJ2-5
TGTGCCAGCAGCCCTCCACCCGGGACTAGCGGTGAGGCCCAGTACTTC
CASSPPPGTSGEAQYF
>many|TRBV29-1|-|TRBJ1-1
TGCAGCGTTGGAGTATCCGTGAACACTGAAGCTTTCTTT
CSVGVSVNTEAFF
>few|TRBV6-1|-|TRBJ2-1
TGTGCCAGCAGCAATTTGGACAATGAGCAGTTCTTC
CASSNLDNEQFF
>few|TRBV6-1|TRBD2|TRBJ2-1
TGTGCCAGCAGTGTGACTAGCGGGGGGGCCTCCGATGAGCAGTTCTTC
CASSVTSGGASDEQFF
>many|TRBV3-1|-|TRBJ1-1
TGTGCCAGCAGCCAAGATCTCCCAGTGGACACTGAAGCTTTCTTT
CASSQDLPVDTEAFF
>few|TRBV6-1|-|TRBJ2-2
TGTGCCAGCAGTTCAGTAGGGGCTCTGACCGGGGAGCTGTTTTTT
CASSSVGALTGELFF
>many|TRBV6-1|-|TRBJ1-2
TGTGCCAGCAGTGAAGTATTGAGGGAAGGCTACACCTTC
CASSEVLREGYTF
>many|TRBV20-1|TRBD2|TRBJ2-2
TGCAGTGCTAGAGACGGTAGCGGGGGGTCGAACACCGGGGAGCTGTTTTTT
CSARDGSGGSNTGELFF
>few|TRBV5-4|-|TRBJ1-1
TGTGCCAGCAGCCCGAGGCCCGGGGAGGGGAACACTGAAGCTTTCTTT
CASSPRPGEGNTEAFF
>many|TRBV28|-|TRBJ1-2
TGTGCCAGCAGAAAACAGGGCGATGGCTACACCTTC
CASRKQGDGYTF